This T cell receptor beta chain was profiled in a study of spatial heterogeneity in lung cancer. Time point in this sample: blood at routine non-recurrence follow-up after resection. V gave up 5 bases and J gave up 8 bases; unmatched junction bases: 4. This CDR3 comprises 15 residues. In germline, CDR1 is SGHAT, CDR2 FQNNGV. TCRdb re-analysed the 5' RACE reads in MiXCR, keeping a single row per CDR3 protein. In the table there are around 100,000 distinct CDR3 sequences, 10% to 13% of which are singletons. This receptor was taken from a female donor with early-stage non-small cell lung cancer. V usage is TRBV11-2 and J usage is TRBJ2-2; 14 positions agree with TRBD2. The material was PBMCs, obtained at follow-up. The CDR3 here is CASSRGLAGEGELFF. In DNA, the CDR3 is TGTGCCAGCAGCCGGGGACTAGCGGGAGAGGGGGAGCTGTTTTTT.